The next 21 T cell receptor beta chains were all read from a single sample in a study of T cells in Graves' hyperthyroidism and ophthalmopathy. TCR beta CDR3 region amplification was performed from RNA transcripts. A first-round RT-PCR of the TCR CDR3 used the HTBI primer set. TCRdb analysed the multiplex PCR reads with MiXCR anew, one entry per CDR3 protein. The table shows about 600,000 distinct CDR3 sequences, with roughly a sixth occurring only once. Sequencing input: blood. These receptors all stem from a woman aged 35 to 49 with Graves' ophthalmopathy.

This clonotype was seen ten or more times. V gene TRBV7-2 combines with J gene TRBJ2-3, with D perhaps TRBD2 (6 bases). Deletions cut 1 base from V and 0 bases from J, with 17 bases between. The germline V gene has CDR1 SGHTA and CDR2 FQGNSA. The CDR3 covers 18 residues. CDR3 sequence (DNA): TGTGCCAGCAGCTTAGTTAGCCTAGCGTTGCCTAGCACAGATACGCAGTATTTT. Translating it yields CASSLVSLALPSTDTQYF.

V gene TRBV10-2 combines with J gene TRBJ1-6; D might be TRBD1 (5 bases). Germline V gene lookup returns CDR1 WSHSY and CDR2 SAAADI. There are 14 residues in the CDR3. V lost 6 bases, J lost 6 bases, and 12 bases lay in between. The CDR3 spells CASRVGTANSPLHF. Written as DNA, the CDR3 is TGCGCCAGCAGAGTAGGGACGGCTAATTCACCCCTCCACTTT.

This clonotype came up many times. V is TRBV18 and J is TRBJ1-1; perhaps TRBD1 as D (5 bases). Germline lookup yields CDR1 KGHSH and CDR2 LQKENI. Trimming stripped 3 bases from V and 2 bases from J, with 10 bases between. This CDR3 has 14 residues. This chain's CDR3 is CASSPGPRNTEAFF. In DNA, the CDR3 is TGTGCCAGCTCACCGGGACCGCGAAACACTGAAGCTTTCTTT.

This clonotype was counted many times. The rearrangement joins TRBV7-2 to TRBJ1-1, with a tentative D call TRBD1 (5 bases). Germline V gene lookup returns CDR1 SGHTA and CDR2 FQGNSA. V was clipped by 0 bases and J by 9 bases, with 14 bases between them. The CDR3 is 14 amino acids. The CDR3 bases are TGTGCCAGCAGCTTAGCCGGGGTTGGGGCTAAAGCTTTCTTT. Translating gives CASSLAGVGAKAFF. Complete variable domain (other parts from reference TRBV7-2 and TRBJ1-1): GAGVSQSPSNKVTEKGKDVELRCDPISGHTALYWYRQSLGQGLEFLIYFQGNSAPDKSGLPSDRFSAERTGGSVSTLTIQRTQQEDSAVYLCASSLAGVGAKAFFGQGTRLTVV.

The V gene is TRBV6-1, the J gene TRBJ2-5; 11 positions agree with TRBD2. The CDR3 length is 17 residues. The germline CDR1 and CDR2 sequences are MNHNS and SASEGT. The V and J ends lost 6 bases and 4 bases, in that order; junction bases with no gene match: 13. The CDR3 protein is CASRPLQLAGELETQYF. The CDR3 DNA reads as TGTGCCAGCAGACCGCTCCAACTAGCGGGGGAGCTAGAGACCCAGTACTTC.

V usage is TRBV20-1 and J usage is TRBJ2-7, with D perhaps matching TRBD1 (6 bases). The CDR3 is 12 residues long. Trimming took 8 bases from V and 0 from J, leaving 11 bases between them. Germline values: CDR1 DFQATT, CDR2 SNEGSKA (reference sequence). Written as DNA, the CDR3 is TGCAGTACTGGGGACAACTCCTACGAGCAGTACTTC. This codes for CSTGDNSYEQYF.

The chain couples TRBV11-2 to TRBJ2-1; 16 nucleotides agree with TRBD2. In germline, CDR1 is SGHAT, CDR2 FQNNGV. The CDR3 has 17 amino acids. V shed 5 bases and J 8 bases; nucleotides not matched to a gene: 9. The CDR3 reads CASSPGLAGGPGYEQFF. CDR3 nucleotide sequence: TGTGCCAGCAGCCCGGGACTAGCGGGAGGGCCGGGGTATGAGCAGTTCTTC.

This clonotype was counted between two and nine times. The genes are TRBV28 and TRBJ2-7, with 10 bases aligning to TRBD2. Germline assignment: CDR1 MDHEN and CDR2 SYDVKM. There are 16 residues in the CDR3. Germline trimming cut 1 base from V and 4 bases from J; bases unmatched to any gene: 7. The CDR3 bases are TGTGCCAGCAGTTTATCGTCTCCTAGCGGGAGTTACGAGCAGTACTTC. This codes for CASSLSSPSGSYEQYF.

This clonotype was counted a few times. A much larger clone differs from this one at a single base, so this may be a read error. The chain is built from TRBV5-1 and TRBJ1-2; tentatively, D is TRBD1 (6 bases). Germline values: CDR1 SGHRS, CDR2 YFSETQ. The CDR3 runs to 14 residues. The CDR3 region has the DNA TGTGCCAGCAGCAATAGACAGGATTACTATGGCTACACCTTC. Its protein is CASSNRQDYYGYTF.

There are a few counts of this clonotype. The CDR3 DNA is TGTGCCAGTATTGGGGCTTATAGCAATCAGCCCCAGCATTTT. It is translated as CASIGAYSNQPQHF. This chain connects TRBV19 to TRBJ1-5; tentative D call: TRBD1 (5 bases). The CDR3 extends over 14 amino acids. Germline loops: CDR1 LNHDA, CDR2 SQIVND (reference sequence). The V end was cut by 7 bases, the J end by 0 bases, with 10 bases between.

The chain carries TRBV19 and TRBJ2-1; D tentatively reads TRBD1 or TRBD2 (5 bases each). CDR3 length: 13 residues. Germline CDR1 reads LNHDA; CDR2 reads SQIVND (reference sequence). Trimming stripped 5 bases from V and 6 bases from J, with 11 bases between. CDR3 nucleotide sequence: TGTGCCAGTAGTGGTGAGGGGATCAATGAGCAGTTCTTC. It encodes CASSGEGINEQFF. The full variable domain, with the rest looked up from reference TRBV19 and TRBJ2-1, is DGGITQSPKYLFRKEGQNVTLSCEQNLNHDAMYWYRQDPGQGLRLIYYSQIVNDFQKGDIAEGYSVSREKKESFPLTVTSAQKNPTAFYLCASSGEGINEQFFGPGTRLTVL.

At least ten counts were recorded for this clonotype. CDR3 nucleotides: TGTGCCAGCAGCCCGGGACAGGGGGCGGCTACATACAATGAGCAGTTCTTC. This gives the protein CASSPGQGAATYNEQFF. This sequence joins TRBV7-6 and TRBJ2-1; 12 bases fit TRBD1. V was pared by 5 bases and J by 4 bases, with 9 bases of the junction left unmatched. This CDR3 is built from 17 residues. CDR1 SGHVS and CDR2 FNYEAQ come from the germline V gene.

This clonotype has a count of ten or more. The chain has TRBV7-8 and TRBJ2-3; the D is unclear. CDR1 SGHVS and CDR2 FQNEAQ come from the germline V gene. Trimming took off 3 bases at V and 2 bases at J, with 9 bases between the two ends. The CDR3 runs 14 residues. CDR3: CASSFGSNTDTQYF. The CDR3 DNA reads as TGTGCCAGCAGCTTCGGCTCAAACACAGATACGCAGTATTTT.

This clonotype was picked up many times. The chain has TRBV12-3 or TRBV12-4 and TRBJ2-5; D is uncertain. The CDR3 consists of 12 residues. V was clipped by 4 bases and J by 4 bases, with 7 bases between them. As DNA, the CDR3 is TGTGCCAGCAGTTCCCACTTAGAGACCCAGTACTTC. It yields the protein CASSSHLETQYF.

This clonotype came up a few times. The chain is built from TRBV6-5 and TRBJ2-5; D is ambiguous. CDR3 length equals 13 residues. The V and J ends lost 4 bases and 6 bases respectively, with 12 bases between them. Germline loops: CDR1 MNHEY, CDR2 SVGAGI. CDR3 sequence: CASSSLPIQTQYF. As DNA, the CDR3 is TGTGCCAGCAGTTCACTACCTATTCAGACCCAGTACTTC.

This clonotype was observed a handful of times. The rearrangement joins TRBV20-1 to TRBJ2-7; D is undetermined. The V end lost 8 bases, the J end lost 1 base, and 21 bases lay between the germline ends. CDR1 is DFQATT, CDR2 SNEGSKA, per germline (reference sequence). The CDR3 sequence is 15 residues long. CDR3 amino acids: CSFPAATAKSYEQYF. Here the CDR3 DNA reads TGCAGTTTTCCGGCAGCAACAGCGAAGTCCTACGAGCAGTACTTC.

The chain recombines TRBV6-1 with TRBJ1-5, with TRBD1 as a possible D gene (5 bases). This CDR3 is built from 16 residues. In germline, CDR1 is MNHNS, CDR2 SASEGT. V shed 2 bases and J shed 3 bases, with 14 bases lying between them. The CDR3 protein is CASSESPGHTNQPQHF. The DNA of the CDR3 is TGTGCCAGCAGTGAAAGTCCCGGACACACCAATCAGCCCCAGCATTTT.

This clonotype was recorded at least ten times. The V call is TRBV6-1, the J call TRBJ2-1, with D maybe TRBD2 (6 bases). This CDR3 contains 16 residues. Trimming stripped 3 bases from V and 6 bases from J, with 18 bases between. Germline-derived CDR1 and CDR2 are MNHNS and SASEGT. This CDR3 is CASSDPGLRAANEQFF. The DNA of the CDR3 is TGTGCCAGCAGTGACCCGGGACTCCGGGCGGCCAATGAGCAGTTCTTC.

This clonotype came up many times. The rearrangement uses TRBV7-9 and TRBJ2-1, with 10 bases identical to TRBD1. The germline V gene has CDR1 SEHNR and CDR2 FQNEAQ (reference sequence). V lost 2 bases and J lost 5; bases outside the gene matches: 3. This CDR3 comprises 15 residues. The chain's CDR3 is CASSLSGTGDNEQFF. The CDR3 DNA reads TGTGCCAGCAGCTTATCCGGGACAGGGGACAATGAGCAGTTCTTC.

This clonotype turned up a few times. The CDR3 spells CASSLFAGSTTDTQYF. CDR3 nucleotides: TGTGCCAGCAGCTTATTTGCGGGAAGTACTACAGATACGCAGTATTTT. The chain is built from TRBV7-2 and TRBJ2-3, with D perhaps matching TRBD2 (6 bases). Germline CDR1 reads SGHTA; CDR2 reads FQGNSA. The V gene lost 2 bases and the J gene lost 3 bases, with 15 bases spanning the gap. CDR3 length equals 16 residues.

The rearrangement joins TRBV27 to TRBJ2-7; tentatively, D is TRBD2 (5 bases). The CDR3 is made up of 13 amino acids. Between the trimmed V and J ends, which lost 4 bases and 2 bases, there was a span of 9 bases. Germline CDR1 is MNHEY and CDR2 is SMNVEV (reference sequence). In DNA form, the CDR3 reads TGTGCCAGCAGTTCCGGGGTAGCCTACGAGCAGTACTTC. Its translation is CASSSGVAYEQYF.